These 5 T cell receptor beta chains originate from one sample sequenced in a study of vaccination and CD4 T cells after COVID-19. These receptors lack a known antigen. Sequence data for DNA of cultured CD4+ T cells were generated by the Oncomine TCR Beta short-read assay. TCRdb analysed the PCR reads with MiXCR anew, one entry per CDR3 protein. The table lists approximately 24,000 distinct CDR3 sequences, around 64% of them singletons. Treatment of the sample: roughly ten-day PBMC culture with coronavirus spike peptide pools or control peptides (ViraFEST assay). Source: CD4+ T cells from blood, cultured in vitro, taken after SARS-CoV-2 vaccination. The source of these receptors is a human donor who received a COVID-19 vaccine.

The chain combines TRBV20-1 with TRBJ1-2; 9 nucleotides line up with TRBD1. Per the germline V gene, CDR1 is DFQATT and CDR2 is SNEGSKA (reference sequence). This CDR3 is 13 amino acids long. Germline trimming cut 3 bases from V and 4 bases from J; bases unmatched to any gene: 3. The CDR3 region has the DNA TGCAGTGCTAGCCTGGACAGGGGCTATGGCTACACCTTC. It yields the protein CSASLDRGYGYTF.

V and J are TRBV19 and TRBJ2-3, with 7 bases matching TRBD2. CDR1 and CDR2 (germline): LNHDA, SQIVND (reference sequence). This CDR3 spans 15 amino acids. V gave up 4 bases and J gave up 2 bases; unmatched junction bases: 6. CDR3 amino acids: CASSRGAGPTDTQYF. The CDR3 region has the DNA TGTGCCAGTAGTAGGGGAGCGGGGCCCACAGATACGCAGTATTTT.

This clonotype was counted a few times. The chain is built from TRBV24-1 and TRBJ1-5, with D perhaps TRBD1 (5 bases). The CDR3 extends over 14 amino acids. The germline gives CDR1 KGHDR, CDR2 SFDVKD. Trimming cost V 2 bases and J 7 bases, with 11 bases left between them. DNA of the CDR3: TGTGCCACCAGTGATTCTACAGGCTACCAGCCCCAGCATTTT. Encoded protein: CATSDSTGYQPQHF.

This clonotype came up a few times. This chain uses TRBV25-1 with TRBJ1-5, with 8 bases aligning to TRBD1. The ends lost 6 bases at V and 4 bases at J; junction bases unmatched: 2. CDR1 and CDR2 from the germline V gene are MGHDK and SYGVNS. The CDR3 has 13 amino acids. The CDR3 DNA is TGTGCCAGCAGCAGGACAGGGAATCAGCCCCAGCATTTT. Its protein product is CASSRTGNQPQHF.

This clonotype was detected once. The V and J genes are TRBV15 and TRBJ1-1; TRBD1 aligns across 7 bases. The germline gives CDR1 LNHNV, CDR2 YYDKDF (reference sequence). CDR3 length: 16 residues. After removal of 0 bases from V and 4 bases from J, the junction contained 8 bases not matched to a gene. CDR3 bases: TGTGCCACCAGCAGAGATAGAGCAGGGGGAGGCACTGAAGCTTTCTTT. The encoded protein is CATSRDRAGGGTEAFF.